This T cell receptor (beta chain) appears in the sequencing data of a study of human T cells and chemical hapten exposure. As for the study in general: Diphenylcyclopropenone doses were given weekly to the scalps of patients across the approximately 22-week study.

The study's findings and limits: With patch test score, the counts of PT1 expanded TCRs showed a positive correlation. While controls formed fewer of them, expanded TCRs formed significantly more large CDR3 similarity clusters.

During construction of the library, unique molecular identifiers were attached to individual cDNA molecules for quantitative, reproducible TCR counting. TCRdb called the RACE reads again in MiXCR, with one record for every CDR3 protein. The profile covers over 150,000 distinct CDR3 sequences, with 25% to 35% appearing a single time and 2% to 2.5% taken by the ten largest. CDR3 length: 14 amino acids. V was shortened by 3 bases and J by 7 bases, with 10 bases between the two germline ends. Germline CDR1 is KGHSH and CDR2 is LQKENI. To note about this clonotype: Its specificity is not known.

Indicated time point: patch test 3, about 24 weeks after DPC sensitization. Noted treatment: therapeutic diphenylcyclopropenone sensitization with weekly scalp DPC. The material sequenced was whole blood, taken in connection with sensitization to the hapten diphenylcyclopropenone (DPC). The chain recombines TRBV18 with TRBJ1-6, with a weak D call TRBD1 (6 bases). The TCR was taken from a woman younger than 35 with alopecia areata. Some clones in this sample may be carry-over from other donors' samples. The CDR3 spells CASSPDRTNSPLHF. CDR3 nucleotides: TGTGCCAGCTCACCGGACAGAACCAATTCACCCCTCCACTTT.